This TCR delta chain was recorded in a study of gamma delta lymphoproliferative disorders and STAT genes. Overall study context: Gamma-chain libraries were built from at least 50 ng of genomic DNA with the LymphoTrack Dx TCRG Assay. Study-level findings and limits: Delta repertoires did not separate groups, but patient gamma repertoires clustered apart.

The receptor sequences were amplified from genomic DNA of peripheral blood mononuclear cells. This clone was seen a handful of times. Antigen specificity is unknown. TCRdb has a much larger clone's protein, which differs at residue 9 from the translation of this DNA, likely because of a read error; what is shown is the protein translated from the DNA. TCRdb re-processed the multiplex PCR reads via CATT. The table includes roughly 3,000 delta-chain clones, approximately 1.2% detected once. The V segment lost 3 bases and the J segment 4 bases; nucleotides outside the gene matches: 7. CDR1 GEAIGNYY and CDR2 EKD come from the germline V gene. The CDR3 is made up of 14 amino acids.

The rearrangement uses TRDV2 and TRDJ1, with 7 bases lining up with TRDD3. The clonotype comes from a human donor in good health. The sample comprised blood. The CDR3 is CACDPLGEVDKLIF. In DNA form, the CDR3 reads TGTGCCTGTGACCCCTTGGGGGAGGTCGATAAACTCATCTTT.